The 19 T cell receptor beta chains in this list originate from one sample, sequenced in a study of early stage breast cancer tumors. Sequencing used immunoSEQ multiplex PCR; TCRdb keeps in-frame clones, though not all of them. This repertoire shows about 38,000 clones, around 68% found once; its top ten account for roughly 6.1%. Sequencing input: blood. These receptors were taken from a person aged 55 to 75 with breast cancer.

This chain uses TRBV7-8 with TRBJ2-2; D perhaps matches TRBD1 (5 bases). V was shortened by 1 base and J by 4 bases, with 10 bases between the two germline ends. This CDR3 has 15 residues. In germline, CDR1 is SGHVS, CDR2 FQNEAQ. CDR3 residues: CASSLVSGLTGELFF. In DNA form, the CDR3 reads TGTGCCAGCAGCTTAGTTTCAGGGCTCACCGGGGAGCTGTTTTTT.

The CDR3 DNA reads as TGTGCCAGCAGCTTGGGACAACGAGAAGAGACCCAGTACTTC. Its translation: CASSLGQREETQYF. The chain is built from TRBV5-4 and TRBJ2-5; D is undetermined. Germline CDR1 SGHNT, CDR2 YYREEE (reference sequence). The CDR3 is 14 amino acids. The V end lost 0 bases, the J end lost 3 bases, and 9 bases lay between the germline ends.

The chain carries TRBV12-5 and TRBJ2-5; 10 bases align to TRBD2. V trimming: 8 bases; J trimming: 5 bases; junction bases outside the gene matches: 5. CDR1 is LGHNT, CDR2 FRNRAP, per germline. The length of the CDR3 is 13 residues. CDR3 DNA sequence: TGTGCTAGTAAGGAGGGACTAGCGGAGACCCAGTACTTC. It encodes CASKEGLAETQYF.

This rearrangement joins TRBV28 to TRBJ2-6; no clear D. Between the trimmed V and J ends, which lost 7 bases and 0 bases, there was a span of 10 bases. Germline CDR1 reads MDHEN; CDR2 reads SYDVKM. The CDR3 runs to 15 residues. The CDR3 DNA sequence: TGTGCCAGCACCGTAGGAATCTCTGGGGCCAACGTCCTGACTTTC. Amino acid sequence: CASTVGISGANVLTF. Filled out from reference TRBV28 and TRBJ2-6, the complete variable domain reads DVKVTQSSRYLVKRTGEKVFLECVQDMDHENMFWYRQDPGLGLRLIYFSYDVKMKEKGDIPEGYSVSREKKERFSLILESASTNQTSMYLCASTVGISGANVLTFGAGSRLTVL.

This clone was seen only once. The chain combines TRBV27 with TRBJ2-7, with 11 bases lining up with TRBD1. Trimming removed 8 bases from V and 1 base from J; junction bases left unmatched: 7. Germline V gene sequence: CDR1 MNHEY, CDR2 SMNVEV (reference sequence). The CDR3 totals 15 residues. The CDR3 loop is CASAAGTGGSYEQYF. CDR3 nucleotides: TGTGCCAGCGCTGCGGGGACAGGGGGGTCCTACGAGCAGTACTTC.

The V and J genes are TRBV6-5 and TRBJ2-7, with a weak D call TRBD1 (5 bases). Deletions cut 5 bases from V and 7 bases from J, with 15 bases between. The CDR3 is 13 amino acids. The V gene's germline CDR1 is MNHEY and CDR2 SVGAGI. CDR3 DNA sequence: TGTGCCAGCAGTCAACAGGTTCCAGGGGAGCAGTACTTC. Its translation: CASSQQVPGEQYF.

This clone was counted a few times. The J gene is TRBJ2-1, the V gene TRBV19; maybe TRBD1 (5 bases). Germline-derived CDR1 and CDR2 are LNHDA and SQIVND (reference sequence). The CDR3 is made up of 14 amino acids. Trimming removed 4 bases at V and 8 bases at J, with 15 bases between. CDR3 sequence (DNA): TGTGCCAGTAGTACCGCAGGGATTCTCCATGAGCAGTTCTTC. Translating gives CASSTAGILHEQFF.

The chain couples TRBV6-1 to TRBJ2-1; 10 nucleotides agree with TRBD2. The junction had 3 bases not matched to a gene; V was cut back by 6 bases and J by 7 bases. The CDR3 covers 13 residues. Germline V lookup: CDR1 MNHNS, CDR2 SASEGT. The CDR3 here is CASSPSGRNEQFF. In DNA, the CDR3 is TGTGCCAGCAGCCCTAGCGGGAGAAATGAGCAGTTCTTC.

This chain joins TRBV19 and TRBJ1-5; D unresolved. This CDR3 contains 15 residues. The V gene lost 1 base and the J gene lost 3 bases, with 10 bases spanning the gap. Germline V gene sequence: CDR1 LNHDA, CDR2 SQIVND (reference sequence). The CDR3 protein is CASSIGPYDNQPQHF. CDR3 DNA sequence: TGTGCCAGTAGTATAGGTCCGTACGACAATCAGCCCCAGCATTTT. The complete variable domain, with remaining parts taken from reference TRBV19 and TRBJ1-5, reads DGGITQSPKYLFRKEGQNVTLSCEQNLNHDAMYWYRQDPGQGLRLIYYSQIVNDFQKGDIAEGYSVSREKKESFPLTVTSAQKNPTAFYLCASSIGPYDNQPQHFGDGTRLSIL.

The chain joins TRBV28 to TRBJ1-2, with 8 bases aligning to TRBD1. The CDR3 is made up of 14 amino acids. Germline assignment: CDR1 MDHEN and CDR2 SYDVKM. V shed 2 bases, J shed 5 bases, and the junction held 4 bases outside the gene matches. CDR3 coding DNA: TGTGCCAGCAGTTTAACCAGGGGGCGGTATGGCTACACCTTC. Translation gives CASSLTRGRYGYTF.

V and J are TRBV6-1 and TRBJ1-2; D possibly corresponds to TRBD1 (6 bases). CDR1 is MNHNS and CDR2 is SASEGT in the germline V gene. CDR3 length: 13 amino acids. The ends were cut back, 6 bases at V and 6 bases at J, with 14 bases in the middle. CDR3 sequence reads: CASSPTGNHGYTF. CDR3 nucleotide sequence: TGTGCCAGCAGCCCAACAGGGAATCATGGCTACACCTTC.

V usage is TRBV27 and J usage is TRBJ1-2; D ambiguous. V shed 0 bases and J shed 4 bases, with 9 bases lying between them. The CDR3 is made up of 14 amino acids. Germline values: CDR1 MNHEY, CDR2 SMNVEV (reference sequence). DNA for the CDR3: TGTGCCAGCAGTTTATCGGGTATAAGCTATGGCTACACCTTC. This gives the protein CASSLSGISYGYTF.

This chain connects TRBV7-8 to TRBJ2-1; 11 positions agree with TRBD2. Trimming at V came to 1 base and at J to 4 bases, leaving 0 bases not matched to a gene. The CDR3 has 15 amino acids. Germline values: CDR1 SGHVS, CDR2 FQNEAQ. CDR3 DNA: TGTGCCAGCAGCTTAGGACTAGCGGGGTACAATGAGCAGTTCTTC. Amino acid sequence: CASSLGLAGYNEQFF.

CDR3 region: CAVSVGGEGQPQHF. CDR3 nucleotides: TGTGCCGTAAGCGTGGGGGGGGAAGGACAGCCCCAGCATTTT. The chain joins TRBV7-6 to TRBJ1-5, with D perhaps TRBD1 (5 bases). Germline V gene lookup returns CDR1 SGHVS and CDR2 FNYEAQ. Between the trimmed V and J ends, which lost 11 bases and 7 bases, there was a span of 21 bases. The CDR3 spans 14 residues.

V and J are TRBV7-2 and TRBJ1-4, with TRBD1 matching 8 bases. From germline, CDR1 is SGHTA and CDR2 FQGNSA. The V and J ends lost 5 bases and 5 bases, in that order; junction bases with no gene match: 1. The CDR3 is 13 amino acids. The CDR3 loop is CASSGQGNEKLFF. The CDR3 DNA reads TGTGCCAGCAGCGGACAGGGCAATGAAAAACTGTTTTTT.

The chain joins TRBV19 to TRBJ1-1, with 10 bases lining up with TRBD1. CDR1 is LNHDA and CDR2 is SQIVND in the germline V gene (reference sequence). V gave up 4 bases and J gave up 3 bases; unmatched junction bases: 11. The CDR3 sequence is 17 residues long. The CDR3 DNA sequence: TGTGCCAGTAGTAGGACAGGGGGAGTACGTGTGGACACTGAAGCTTTCTTT. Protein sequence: CASSRTGGVRVDTEAFF.

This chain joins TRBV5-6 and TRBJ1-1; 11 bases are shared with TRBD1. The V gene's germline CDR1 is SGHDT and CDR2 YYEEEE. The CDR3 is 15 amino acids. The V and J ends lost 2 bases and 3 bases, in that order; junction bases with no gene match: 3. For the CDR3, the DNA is TGTGCCAGCAGCTTCGGGACAGGGGGAGACACTGAAGCTTTCTTT. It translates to CASSFGTGGDTEAFF.

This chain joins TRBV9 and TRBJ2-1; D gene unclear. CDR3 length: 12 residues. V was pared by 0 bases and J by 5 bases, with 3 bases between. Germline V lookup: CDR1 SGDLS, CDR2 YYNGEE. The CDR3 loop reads CASSVADNEQFF. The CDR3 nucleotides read TGTGCCAGCAGCGTAGCCGACAATGAGCAGTTCTTC.

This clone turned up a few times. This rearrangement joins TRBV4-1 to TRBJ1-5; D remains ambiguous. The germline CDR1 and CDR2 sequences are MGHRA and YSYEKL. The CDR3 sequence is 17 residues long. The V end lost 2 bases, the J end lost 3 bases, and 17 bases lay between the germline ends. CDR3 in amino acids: CASSQYIRPGFNQPQHF. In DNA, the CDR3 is TGCGCCAGCAGCCAATACATAAGGCCAGGCTTCAATCAGCCCCAGCATTTT.